The rows below give T cell receptor beta chains drawn from one sample of a study of cytomegalovirus exposure and HLA in healthy donors. Profiled with immunoSEQ multiplex PCR; TCRdb holds only in-frame clones, not every one. The sample includes roughly 150,000 clones, 55% to 85% of them seen just once. Specimen: PBMCs. The receptors stem from a man in his forties in good health and CMV-seronegative. CDR3s include the opening cysteine and the closing phenylalanine or tryptophan. A D gene is named only where the DNA matches it firmly. Clone size is given for some rows only: seen once, a few or many times, or a class if the clone is expanded.

j_gene: TRBJ1-1; abundance: NA; v_gene: TRBV30; d_gene: TRBD1; CDR3aa: CAWDYGQGTKEAFF; CDR3nt: TGTGCCTGGGATTATGGACAGGGAACGAAAGAAGCTTTCTTT
j_gene: TRBJ2-7; abundance: NA; v_gene: TRBV28; d_gene: TRBD1; CDR3aa: CASSLSLGTGLREQYF; CDR3nt: TGTGCCAGCAGTTTATCTCTAGGGACAGGGTTAAGGGAGCAGTACTTC
j_gene: TRBJ2-5; abundance: NA; v_gene: TRBV28; d_gene: NA; CDR3aa: CASRPAGRETQYF; CDR3nt: TGTGCCAGCAGACCAGCGGGCCGGGAGACCCAGTACTTC
j_gene: TRBJ2-7; abundance: NA; v_gene: TRBV5-1; d_gene: NA; CDR3aa: CASSPRPEKSGEQYF; CDR3nt: TGCGCCAGCAGCCCCCGCCCCGAAAAGAGCGGCGAGCAGTACTTC
j_gene: TRBJ2-5; abundance: NA; v_gene: TRBV29-1; d_gene: TRBD2; CDR3aa: CSVDTGLAGVGQETQYF; CDR3nt: TGCAGCGTTGATACCGGACTAGCGGGAGTCGGCCAAGAGACCCAGTACTTC
j_gene: TRBJ2-7; abundance: NA; v_gene: TRBV6-5; d_gene: NA; CDR3aa: CASSPLAGRVGEQYF; CDR3nt: TGTGCCAGCAGTCCCCTTGCCGGCAGGGTAGGGGAGCAGTACTTC
j_gene: TRBJ2-7; abundance: NA; v_gene: TRBV10-2; d_gene: TRBD2; CDR3aa: CASSGLAGSSYEQYF; CDR3nt: TGCGCCAGCAGTGGACTAGCGGGGAGCTCCTACGAGCAGTACTTC
j_gene: TRBJ1-5; abundance: NA; v_gene: TRBV2; d_gene: TRBD1; CDR3aa: CASSFGQGLGQPQHF; CDR3nt: TGTGCCAGCAGCTTCGGACAGGGGCTGGGGCAGCCCCAGCATTTT
j_gene: TRBJ2-7; abundance: NA; v_gene: TRBV5-4; d_gene: TRBD1; CDR3aa: CASSLEQGFYEQYF; CDR3nt: TGTGCCAGCAGCTTAGAACAGGGGTTCTACGAGCAGTACTTC
j_gene: TRBJ2-1; abundance: NA; v_gene: TRBV12-2; d_gene: NA; CDR3aa: CAPVFPRPPPGTSQFF; CDR3nt: TGTGCGCCGGTTTTCCCCCGCCCACCCCCAGGGACTAGCCAGTTCTTC
j_gene: TRBJ1-2; abundance: few; v_gene: TRBV5-1; d_gene: TRBD1; CDR3aa: CASSFAGTGVPGYPF; CDR3nt: TGCGCCAGCAGCTTCGCCGGGACAGGGGTCCCTGGCTACCCCTTC
j_gene: TRBJ2-7; abundance: NA; v_gene: TRBV28; d_gene: NA; CDR3aa: CASRGSWAGIPYEQYF; CDR3nt: TGTGCCAGCAGAGGTTCTTGGGCAGGGATCCCCTACGAGCAGTACTTC
j_gene: TRBJ1-2; abundance: NA; v_gene: TRBV4-1; d_gene: NA; CDR3aa: CASSQDGLFNYGYTF; CDR3nt: TGCGCCAGCAGCCAGGACGGACTATTTAACTATGGCTACACCTTC
j_gene: TRBJ2-3; abundance: NA; v_gene: TRBV5-1; d_gene: NA; CDR3aa: CASSLDRPSTDTQYF; CDR3nt: TGCGCCAGCAGCTTGGACAGACCCAGCACAGATACGCAGTATTTT
j_gene: TRBJ2-3; abundance: few; v_gene: TRBV7-3; d_gene: TRBD2; CDR3aa: CASSSSRAGVTDTQYF; CDR3nt: TGTGCCAGCAGCTCCTCGAGAGCGGGAGTAACAGATACGCAGTATTTT
j_gene: TRBJ2-2; abundance: NA; v_gene: TRBV27; d_gene: NA; CDR3aa: CASSSGVTGELFF; CDR3nt: TGTGCCAGCAGTTCGGGGGTCACCGGGGAGCTGTTTTTT
j_gene: TRBJ2-7; abundance: NA; v_gene: TRBV5-6; d_gene: NA; CDR3aa: CASSVDRYEQYF; CDR3nt: TGTGCCAGCAGCGTTGACAGGTACGAGCAGTACTTC
j_gene: TRBJ2-7; abundance: NA; v_gene: TRBV7-2; d_gene: TRBD2; CDR3aa: CASSQGLAGTYEQYF; CDR3nt: TGTGCCAGCAGCCAGGGACTAGCGGGGACCTACGAGCAGTACTTC
j_gene: TRBJ2-7; abundance: NA; v_gene: TRBV7-9; d_gene: NA; CDR3aa: CASSSSSYEQYF; CDR3nt: TGTGCCAGCAGCTCGAGCTCCTACGAGCAGTACTTC
j_gene: TRBJ2-5; abundance: few; v_gene: TRBV5-1; d_gene: TRBD1; CDR3aa: CASSLGGQSSWGTQYF; CDR3nt: TGCGCCAGCAGCTTGGGGGGACAGTCTTCTTGGGGGACCCAGTACTTC
j_gene: TRBJ1-3; abundance: NA; v_gene: TRBV9; d_gene: NA; CDR3aa: CASSVSGVGNTIYF; CDR3nt: TGTGCCAGCAGCGTATCAGGGGTAGGAAACACCATATATTTT
j_gene: TRBJ2-2; abundance: few; v_gene: TRBV6-6; d_gene: NA; CDR3aa: CASSRTGELFF; CDR3nt: TGTGCCAGCAGCAGGACCGGGGAGCTGTTTTTT
j_gene: TRBJ1-4; abundance: NA; v_gene: TRBV19; d_gene: TRBD1; CDR3aa: CASSQVAGTAEKLFF; CDR3nt: TGTGCCAGTAGTCAAGTGGCCGGGACAGCGGAAAAACTGTTTTTT
j_gene: TRBJ1-1; abundance: NA; v_gene: TRBV18; d_gene: NA; CDR3aa: CASSPEHVTEAFF; CDR3nt: TGTGCCAGCTCCCCGGAGCACGTCACTGAAGCTTTCTTT
j_gene: TRBJ1-5; abundance: few; v_gene: TRBV5-1; d_gene: NA; CDR3aa: CASSFDTGRQPQHF; CDR3nt: TGCGCCAGCAGCTTCGATACAGGGCGTCAGCCCCAGCATTTT
j_gene: TRBJ2-7; abundance: NA; v_gene: TRBV7-9; d_gene: NA; CDR3aa: CASSLNSDEQYF; CDR3nt: TGTGCCAGCAGCTTAAATAGCGACGAGCAGTACTTC
j_gene: TRBJ2-1; abundance: few; v_gene: TRBV6-4; d_gene: TRBD2; CDR3aa: CASSDSSGGGSYNEQFF; CDR3nt: TGTGCCAGCAGTGACTCCAGCGGGGGGGGGTCCTACAATGAGCAGTTCTTC
j_gene: TRBJ2-2; abundance: NA; v_gene: TRBV25-1; d_gene: TRBD2; CDR3aa: CASSVTSGMVGELFF; CDR3nt: TGTGCCAGCAGTGTAACTAGCGGGATGGTCGGGGAGCTGTTTTTT
j_gene: TRBJ1-4; abundance: NA; v_gene: TRBV14; d_gene: NA; CDR3aa: CASSQVRQGQLFF; CDR3nt: TGTGCCAGCAGCCAAGTCCGGCAGGGGCAACTGTTTTTT
j_gene: TRBJ2-7; abundance: NA; v_gene: TRBV9; d_gene: NA; CDR3aa: CASSAHTGTYEQYF; CDR3nt: TGTGCCAGCAGCGCCCACACAGGAACCTACGAGCAGTACTTC
j_gene: TRBJ2-2; abundance: NA; v_gene: TRBV5-8; d_gene: TRBD2; CDR3aa: CASSLRGVGTGELFF; CDR3nt: TGTGCCAGCAGCCTGCGGGGGGTTGGCACCGGGGAGCTGTTTTTT
j_gene: TRBJ2-3; abundance: NA; v_gene: TRBV30; d_gene: TRBD2; CDR3aa: CAWTWRELSTDTQYF; CDR3nt: TGTGCCTGGACCTGGCGGGAGTTGAGCACAGATACGCAGTATTTT
j_gene: TRBJ2-7; abundance: few; v_gene: TRBV7-9; d_gene: NA; CDR3aa: CASSSHLRREEEQYF; CDR3nt: TGTGCCAGCAGTTCACACCTCAGGAGGGAGGAGGAGCAGTACTTC
j_gene: TRBJ1-1; abundance: NA; v_gene: TRBV6-1; d_gene: TRBD1; CDR3aa: CASSPGTGVGAFF; CDR3nt: TGTGCCAGCAGTCCTGGGACAGGGGTTGGAGCTTTCTTT
j_gene: TRBJ2-1; abundance: NA; v_gene: TRBV2; d_gene: TRBD2; CDR3aa: CASSEALHRRGEDEQFF; CDR3nt: TGTGCCAGCAGTGAAGCGCTTCATCGGCGGGGGGAGGATGAGCAGTTCTTC
j_gene: TRBJ2-3; abundance: NA; v_gene: TRBV25-1; d_gene: TRBD2; CDR3aa: CASSDRGGLISDTQYF; CDR3nt: TGTGCCAGCAGTGATCGTGGGGGACTAATCTCAGATACGCAGTATTTT
j_gene: TRBJ2-1; abundance: NA; v_gene: TRBV6-4; d_gene: NA; CDR3aa: CASSDADYNEQFF; CDR3nt: TGTGCCAGCAGTGACGCGGACTACAATGAGCAGTTCTTC
j_gene: TRBJ1-2; abundance: NA; v_gene: TRBV30; d_gene: NA; CDR3aa: CAWSVGGIYTF; CDR3nt: TGTGCCTGGAGTGTGGGAGGGATCTACACCTTC
j_gene: TRBJ2-5; abundance: NA; v_gene: TRBV6-6; d_gene: TRBD1; CDR3aa: CASRVTGGWGETQYF; CDR3nt: TGTGCCAGCAGGGTCACAGGGGGCTGGGGGGAGACCCAGTACTTC